One and the same sample provided the 11 T cell receptor beta chains below, sequenced in a study of T cell responses to AZD1222 COVID-19 vaccine. Data came from immunoSEQ multiplex PCR; TCRdb stores just in-frame clones and leaves some out. In the table there are about 150,000 clones, roughly nine tenths of which are singletons. Sequencing used peripheral blood, obtained on day 0 of AZD1222 vaccination. The receptor source for this set is an adult in good health.

The chain has TRBV27 and TRBJ1-5; D is undetermined. Looked up from germline, CDR1 is MNHEY and CDR2 is SMNVEV (reference sequence). V lost 5 bases and J 4 bases, leaving 9 bases between the germline ends. There are 13 residues in the CDR3. In DNA, the CDR3 is TGTGCCAGCAGTCTTACCGCTAATCAGCCCCAGCATTTT. Its translation: CASSLTANQPQHF.

The genes are TRBV29-1 and TRBJ1-5; no reliable D call. Trimming left V 4 bases short and J 0 bases short, with 13 bases between. Germline V lookup: CDR1 SQVTM, CDR2 ANQGSEA. The CDR3 is made up of 15 amino acids. CDR3 bases: TGCAGCGTTGCGATAAGGGCGGATAGCAATCAGCCCCAGCATTTT. Translating it yields CSVAIRADSNQPQHF.

CDR3 coding DNA: TGTGCCAGCGCGCCGGCAATGAACACTGAAGCTTTCTTT. Its translation: CASAPAMNTEAFF. This chain uses TRBV12-3 or TRBV12-4 with TRBJ1-1, with D unresolved. With 8 bases removed from V and 0 bases from J, the gap between germline ends came to 10 bases. The CDR3 is 13 residues long.

J is TRBJ1-6 and V is TRBV2, with 7 bases identical to TRBD1. This CDR3 is 14 amino acids long. Germline V gives CDR1 SNHLY, CDR2 FYNNEI. After removal of 7 bases from V and 7 bases from J, the junction contained 7 bases not matched to a gene. CDR3 in amino acids: CASTHRGVNSPLHF. DNA of the CDR3: TGTGCCAGCACCCACAGGGGAGTGAATTCACCCCTCCACTTT.

V usage is TRBV2 and J usage is TRBJ1-1, with TRBD1 matching over 7 bases. The germline gives CDR1 SNHLY, CDR2 FYNNEI. The CDR3 is 13 amino acids. V shed 6 bases and J 6 bases; nucleotides not matched to a gene: 7. CDR3 DNA sequence: TGTGCCAGCAGGCGGGACAGCCAATCTGAAGCTTTCTTT. Translating it yields CASRRDSQSEAFF.

The J gene is TRBJ2-5, the V gene TRBV27; TRBD2 matches 8 bases. This CDR3 has 14 residues. Germline V gene sequence: CDR1 MNHEY, CDR2 SMNVEV (reference sequence). The V and J ends lost 4 bases and 5 bases, in that order; junction bases with no gene match: 6. CDR3 nucleotide sequence: TGTGCCAGCAGTTCCCCCGGGACTAGGGAGACCCAGTACTTC. Its translation is CASSSPGTRETQYF.

This clone was seen a handful of times. V gene TRBV30 combines with J gene TRBJ1-4; the match to TRBD1 covers 7 bases. This CDR3 is 15 amino acids long. The V segment lost 2 bases and the J segment 0 bases; nucleotides outside the gene matches: 3. Germline V CDR1 and CDR2: GTSNPN, SVGIG (reference sequence). CDR3: CAWSSGQATNEKLFF. DNA for the CDR3: TGTGCCTGGAGTTCCGGACAGGCAACTAATGAAAAACTGTTTTTT.

The sample holds one count of this clone. The chain combines TRBV5-1 with TRBJ1-1; D uncertain. Germline V gives CDR1 SGHRS, CDR2 YFSETQ. CDR3 size: 12 residues. The V and J ends lost 5 bases and 1 base respectively, with 6 bases between them. DNA for the CDR3: TGCGCCAGCAGAGGGCCGAACACTGAAGCTTTCTTT. Amino acid sequence: CASRGPNTEAFF.

The rearrangement uses TRBV7-3 and TRBJ2-3; 7 bases fit TRBD2. CDR1 and CDR2 (germline): SGHTA, FQGTGA. Losses at the gene ends were 5 bases for V and 3 bases for J; bases not matched to a gene: 8. The CDR3 consists of 15 residues. The CDR3 DNA is TGTGCCAGCAGCCCGAGACTAGCTGGGACAGATACGCAGTATTTT. This translates into CASSPRLAGTDTQYF. The complete variable domain, with remaining parts taken from reference TRBV7-3 and TRBJ2-3, reads GAGVSQTPSNKVTEKGKYVELRCDPISGHTALYWYRQSLGQGPEFLIYFQGTGAADDSGLPNDRFFAVRPEGSVSTLKIQRTERGDSAVYLCASSPRLAGTDTQYFGPGTRLTVL.

The chain carries TRBV29-1 and TRBJ2-2, with D unresolved. Trimming stripped 7 bases from V and 0 bases from J, with 9 bases between. This CDR3 has 13 residues. Germline V gene sequence: CDR1 SQVTM, CDR2 ANQGSEA. The CDR3 nucleotides read TGCAGCGGAGCGTCCGCGAACACCGGGGAGCTGTTTTTT. It encodes CSGASANTGELFF.

This chain's CDR3 is CASSGGAQPQHF. The CDR3 nucleotides are TGTGCCAGCAGTGGGGGGGCTCAGCCCCAGCATTTT. This rearrangement joins TRBV25-1 to TRBJ1-5, with D tentatively TRBD1 (6 bases). V was shortened by 4 bases and J by 6 bases, with 7 bases between the two germline ends. CDR1 is MGHDK, CDR2 SYGVNS, per germline. The CDR3 covers 12 residues.